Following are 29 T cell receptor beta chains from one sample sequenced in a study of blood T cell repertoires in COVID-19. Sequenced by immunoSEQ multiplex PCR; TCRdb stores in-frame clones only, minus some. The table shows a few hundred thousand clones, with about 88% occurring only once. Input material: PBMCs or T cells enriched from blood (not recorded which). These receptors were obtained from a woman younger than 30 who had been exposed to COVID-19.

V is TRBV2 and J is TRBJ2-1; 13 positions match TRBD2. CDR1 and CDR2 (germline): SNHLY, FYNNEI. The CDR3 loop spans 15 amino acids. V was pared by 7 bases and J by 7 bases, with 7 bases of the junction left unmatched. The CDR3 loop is CASTRRTSGSNEQFF. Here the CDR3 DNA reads TGTGCCAGCACCCGACGGACTAGCGGGAGTAATGAGCAGTTCTTC.

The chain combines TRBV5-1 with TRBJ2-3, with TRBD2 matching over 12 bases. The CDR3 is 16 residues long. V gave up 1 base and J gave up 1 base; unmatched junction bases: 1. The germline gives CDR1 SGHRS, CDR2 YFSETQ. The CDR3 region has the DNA TGCGCCAGCAGCTTGCCTAGCGGGGGGGGCACAGATACGCAGTATTTT. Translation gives CASSLPSGGGTDTQYF.

The CDR3 region has the DNA TGCGCCAGCAGCTTGGCTTTCGATACGCAGTATTTT. Its translation is CASSLAFDTQYF. The rearrangement joins TRBV5-1 to TRBJ2-3, with D uncertain. CDR3 size: 12 residues. Germline CDR1 is SGHRS and CDR2 is YFSETQ. Trimming left V 0 bases short and J 6 bases short, with 5 bases between.

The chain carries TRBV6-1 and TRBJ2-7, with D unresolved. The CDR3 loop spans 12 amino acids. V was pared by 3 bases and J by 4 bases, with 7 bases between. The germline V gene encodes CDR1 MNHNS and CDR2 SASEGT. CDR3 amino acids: CASSDTGYEQYF. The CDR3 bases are TGTGCCAGCAGTGATACCGGGTACGAGCAGTACTTC.

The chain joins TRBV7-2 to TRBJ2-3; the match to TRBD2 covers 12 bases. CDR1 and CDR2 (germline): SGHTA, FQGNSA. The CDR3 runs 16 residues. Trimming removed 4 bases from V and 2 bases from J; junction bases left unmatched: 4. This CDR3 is CASSSGTSGYTDTQYF. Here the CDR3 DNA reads TGTGCCAGCAGCTCCGGGACTAGCGGGTACACAGATACGCAGTATTTT. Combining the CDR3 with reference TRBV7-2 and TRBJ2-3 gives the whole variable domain GAGVSQSPSNKVTEKGKDVELRCDPISGHTALYWYRQSLGQGLEFLIYFQGNSAPDKSGLPSDRFSAERTGGSVSTLTIQRTQQEDSAVYLCASSSGTSGYTDTQYFGPGTRLTVL.

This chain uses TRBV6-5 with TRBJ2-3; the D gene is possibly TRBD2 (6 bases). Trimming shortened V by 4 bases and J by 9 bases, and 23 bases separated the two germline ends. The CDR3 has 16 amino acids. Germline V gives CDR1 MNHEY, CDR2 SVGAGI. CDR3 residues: CASSSRRDSGIRTQYF. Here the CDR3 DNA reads TGTGCCAGCAGTTCACGGCGGGACTCCGGCATCCGGACGCAGTATTTT.

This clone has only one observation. The CDR3 loop is CASSFRTGVSTEAFF. The DNA for the CDR3 is TGTGCCAGCAGCTTCCGGACAGGGGTGAGCACTGAAGCTTTCTTT. The V and J genes are TRBV7-9 and TRBJ1-1, with TRBD1 matching 9 bases. J gave up 4 bases and V 3 bases, and 6 bases lay outside the gene matches. The CDR3 totals 15 residues. From germline, CDR1 is SEHNR and CDR2 FQNEAQ (reference sequence).

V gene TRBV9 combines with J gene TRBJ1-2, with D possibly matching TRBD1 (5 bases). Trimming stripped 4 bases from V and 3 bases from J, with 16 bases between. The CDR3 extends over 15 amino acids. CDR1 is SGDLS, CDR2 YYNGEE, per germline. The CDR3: CASSTMTELYYGYTF. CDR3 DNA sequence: TGTGCCAGCAGCACTATGACAGAACTCTACTATGGCTACACCTTC.

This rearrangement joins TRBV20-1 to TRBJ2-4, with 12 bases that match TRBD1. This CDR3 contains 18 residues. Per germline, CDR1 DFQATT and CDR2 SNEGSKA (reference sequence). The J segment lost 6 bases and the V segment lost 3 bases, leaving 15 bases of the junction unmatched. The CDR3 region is CSASSPGQGAGDGNIQYF. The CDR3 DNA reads TGCAGTGCTAGTTCACCGGGACAGGGGGCGGGTGATGGAAACATTCAGTACTTC.

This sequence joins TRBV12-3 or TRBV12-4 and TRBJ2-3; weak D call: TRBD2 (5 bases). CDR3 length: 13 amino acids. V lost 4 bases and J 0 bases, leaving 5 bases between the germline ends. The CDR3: CASSWTSTDTQYF. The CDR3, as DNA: TGTGCCAGCAGTTGGACTAGCACAGATACGCAGTATTTT.

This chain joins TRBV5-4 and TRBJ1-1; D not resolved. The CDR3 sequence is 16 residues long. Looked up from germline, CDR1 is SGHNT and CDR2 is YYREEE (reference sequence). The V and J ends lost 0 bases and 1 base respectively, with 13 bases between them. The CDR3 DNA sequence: TGTGCCAGCAGCTTGGTCCCCCCGCGTAGGAACACTGAAGCTTTCTTT. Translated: CASSLVPPRRNTEAFF.

The CDR3 spells CASSLDRGGSFTGELFF. DNA of the CDR3: TGTGCCAGCAGCTTGGATAGGGGGGGCTCGTTTACCGGGGAGCTGTTTTTT. V usage is TRBV5-8 and J usage is TRBJ2-2; a possible D gene is TRBD2 (7 bases). The CDR3 runs 17 residues. Looked up from germline, CDR1 is SGHTS and CDR2 is YDEGEE. V was pared by 0 bases and J by 5 bases, with 17 bases between.

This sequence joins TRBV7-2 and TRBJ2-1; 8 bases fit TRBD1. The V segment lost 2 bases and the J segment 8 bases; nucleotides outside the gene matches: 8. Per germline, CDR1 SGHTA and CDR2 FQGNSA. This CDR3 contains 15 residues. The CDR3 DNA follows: TGTGCCAGCAGCTTACAGGGGGCGGGGAAGGATGAGCAGTTCTTC. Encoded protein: CASSLQGAGKDEQFF.

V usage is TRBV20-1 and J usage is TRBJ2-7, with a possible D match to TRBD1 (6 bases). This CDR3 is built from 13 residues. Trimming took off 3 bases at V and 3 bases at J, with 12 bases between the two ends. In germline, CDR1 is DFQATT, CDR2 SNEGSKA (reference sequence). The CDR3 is CSASRGTGYEQYF. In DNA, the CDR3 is TGCAGTGCTAGTAGGGGGACCGGCTACGAGCAGTACTTC.

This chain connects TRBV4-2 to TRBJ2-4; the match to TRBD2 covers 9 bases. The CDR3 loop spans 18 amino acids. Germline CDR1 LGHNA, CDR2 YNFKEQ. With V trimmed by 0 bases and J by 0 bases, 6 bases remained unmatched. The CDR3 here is CASSQDLAGMLAKNIQYF. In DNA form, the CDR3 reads TGTGCCAGCAGCCAAGATCTAGCGGGGATGCTAGCCAAAAACATTCAGTACTTC.

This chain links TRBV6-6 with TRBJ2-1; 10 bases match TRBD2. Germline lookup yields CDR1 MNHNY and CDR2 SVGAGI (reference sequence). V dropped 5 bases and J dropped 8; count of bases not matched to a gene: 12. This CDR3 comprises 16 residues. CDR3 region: CASSPMGSGGAYEQFF. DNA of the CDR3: TGTGCCAGCAGTCCCATGGGCAGCGGGGGGGCCTATGAGCAGTTCTTC.

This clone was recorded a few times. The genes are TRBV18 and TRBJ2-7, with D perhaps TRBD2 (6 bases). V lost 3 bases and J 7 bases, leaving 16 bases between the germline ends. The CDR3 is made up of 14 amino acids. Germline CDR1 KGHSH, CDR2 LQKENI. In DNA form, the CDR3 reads TGTGCCAGCTCACCCGCGTTGGGGGGAAGGGAGCAGTACTTC. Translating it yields CASSPALGGREQYF.

CDR3 in amino acids: CASSLGVLAGVTDTQYF. The CDR3 DNA follows: TGTGCCAGCAGTTTAGGGGTTCTAGCGGGAGTTACAGATACGCAGTATTTT. The rearrangement uses TRBV28 and TRBJ2-3; 10 bases agree with TRBD2. With V trimmed by 2 bases and J by 3 bases, 8 bases remained unmatched. The germline CDR1 and CDR2 sequences are MDHEN and SYDVKM. The CDR3 runs to 17 residues.

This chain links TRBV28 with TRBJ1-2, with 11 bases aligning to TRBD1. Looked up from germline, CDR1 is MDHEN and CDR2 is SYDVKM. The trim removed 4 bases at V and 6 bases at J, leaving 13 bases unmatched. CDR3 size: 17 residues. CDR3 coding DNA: TGTGCCAGCAGTTCCTACCCGGGACAGGGGGTGAAGCATGGCTACACCTTC. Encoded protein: CASSSYPGQGVKHGYTF.

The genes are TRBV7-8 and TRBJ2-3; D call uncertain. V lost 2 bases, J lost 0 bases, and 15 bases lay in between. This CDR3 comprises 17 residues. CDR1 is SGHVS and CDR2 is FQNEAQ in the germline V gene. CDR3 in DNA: TGTGCCAGCAGCTTATTCGGTTTTGTCGCTAGCACAGATACGCAGTATTTT. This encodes CASSLFGFVASTDTQYF.

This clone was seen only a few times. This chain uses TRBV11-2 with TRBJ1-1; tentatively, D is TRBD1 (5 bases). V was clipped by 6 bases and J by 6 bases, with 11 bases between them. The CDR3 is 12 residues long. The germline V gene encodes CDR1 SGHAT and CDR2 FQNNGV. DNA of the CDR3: TGTGCCAGCAGGCCTCAGGGTCCTGAAGCTTTCTTT. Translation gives CASRPQGPEAFF.

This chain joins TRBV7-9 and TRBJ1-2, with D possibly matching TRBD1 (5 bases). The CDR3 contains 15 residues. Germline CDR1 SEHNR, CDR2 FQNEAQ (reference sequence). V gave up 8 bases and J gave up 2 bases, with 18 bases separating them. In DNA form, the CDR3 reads TGTGCCAGCTTGGACAATGACAGAGCGAACTATGGCTACACCTTC. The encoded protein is CASLDNDRANYGYTF.

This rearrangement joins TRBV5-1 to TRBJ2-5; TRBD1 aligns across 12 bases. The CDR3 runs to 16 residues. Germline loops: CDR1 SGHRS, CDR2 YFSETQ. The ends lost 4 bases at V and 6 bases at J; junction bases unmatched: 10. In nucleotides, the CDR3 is TGCGCCAGCAGCAAAGGGGGACAGGGGGCTTCAAAGACCCAGTACTTC. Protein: CASSKGGQGASKTQYF.

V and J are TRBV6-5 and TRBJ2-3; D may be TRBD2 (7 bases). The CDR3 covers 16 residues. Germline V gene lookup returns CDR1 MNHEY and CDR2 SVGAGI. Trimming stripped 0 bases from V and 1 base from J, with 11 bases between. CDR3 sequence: CASSYSTGGGTDTQYF. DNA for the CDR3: TGTGCCAGCAGTTACTCGACGGGGGGCGGCACAGATACGCAGTATTTT.

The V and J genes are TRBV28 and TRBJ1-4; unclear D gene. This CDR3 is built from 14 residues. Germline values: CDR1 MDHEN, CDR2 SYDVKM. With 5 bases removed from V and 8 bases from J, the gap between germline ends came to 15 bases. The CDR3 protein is CASSPRQVWEKLFF. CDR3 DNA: TGTGCCAGCAGTCCTCGTCAGGTTTGGGAAAAACTGTTTTTT.

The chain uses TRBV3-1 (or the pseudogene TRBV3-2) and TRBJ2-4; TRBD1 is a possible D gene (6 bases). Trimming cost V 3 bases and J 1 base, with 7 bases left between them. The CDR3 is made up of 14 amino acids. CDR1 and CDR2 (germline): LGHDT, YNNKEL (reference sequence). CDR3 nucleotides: TGTGCCAGCAGCCAGGGGGCGGCCAAAAACATTCAGTACTTC. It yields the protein CASSQGAAKNIQYF.

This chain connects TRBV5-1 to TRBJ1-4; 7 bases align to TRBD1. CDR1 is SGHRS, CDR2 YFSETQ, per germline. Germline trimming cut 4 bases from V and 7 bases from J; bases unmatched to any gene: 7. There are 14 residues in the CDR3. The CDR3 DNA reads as TGCGCCAGCAGCCTTGGACAGGCGGGTGAAAAACTGTTTTTT. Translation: CASSLGQAGEKLFF.

The DNA of the CDR3 is TGTGCCAGCACGACTAGCGGGAGAGATACGCAGTATTTT. Translating it yields CASTTSGRDTQYF. The V and J genes are TRBV28 and TRBJ2-3; 12 nucleotides line up with TRBD2. V lost 7 bases and J lost 5; bases outside the gene matches: 1. CDR1 is MDHEN, CDR2 SYDVKM, per germline. The CDR3 runs to 13 residues.

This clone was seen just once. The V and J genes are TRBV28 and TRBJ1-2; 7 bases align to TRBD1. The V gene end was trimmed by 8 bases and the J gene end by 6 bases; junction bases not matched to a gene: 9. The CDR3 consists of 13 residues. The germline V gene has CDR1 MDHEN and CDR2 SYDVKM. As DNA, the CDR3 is TGTGCCAGCGGAATAGACAGGGTGGATGGCTACACCTTC. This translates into CASGIDRVDGYTF.